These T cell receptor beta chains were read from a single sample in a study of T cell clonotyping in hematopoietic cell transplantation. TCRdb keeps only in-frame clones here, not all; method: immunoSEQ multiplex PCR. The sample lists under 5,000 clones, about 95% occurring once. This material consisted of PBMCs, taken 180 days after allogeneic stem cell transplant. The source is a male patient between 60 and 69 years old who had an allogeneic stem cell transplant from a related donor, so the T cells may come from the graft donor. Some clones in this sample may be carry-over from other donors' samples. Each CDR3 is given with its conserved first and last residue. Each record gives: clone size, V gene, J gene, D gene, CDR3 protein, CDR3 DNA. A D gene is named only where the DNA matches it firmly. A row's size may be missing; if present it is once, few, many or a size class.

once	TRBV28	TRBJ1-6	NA	CASSMDGNSPLHF	TGTGCCAGCAGTATGGACGGTAATTCACCCCTCCACTTT
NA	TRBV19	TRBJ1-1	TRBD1	CASSIGGGTGRTEAFF	TGTGCCAGTAGTATAGGAGGCGGGACAGGGAGGACTGAAGCTTTCTTT
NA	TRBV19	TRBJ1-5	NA	CASSRDRVRNQPQHF	TGTGCCAGTAGTCGGGACCGGGTCCGCAATCAGCCCCAGCATTTT
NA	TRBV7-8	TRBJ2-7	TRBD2	CASSPRTSGRAAYEQYF	TGTGCCAGCAGCCCACGGACTAGCGGGAGGGCCGCCTACGAGCAGTACTTC
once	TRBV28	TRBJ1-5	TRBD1	CASSLFFGQDQPQHF	TGTGCCAGCAGTTTATTCTTCGGACAGGATCAGCCCCAGCATTTT
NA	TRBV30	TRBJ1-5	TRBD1	CAWSATRDRNQPQHF	TGTGCCTGGAGTGCCACGCGGGACAGGAATCAGCCCCAGCATTTT
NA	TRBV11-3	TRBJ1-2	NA	CASSLGQEYGYTF	TGTGCCAGCAGCTTAGGACAGGAGTATGGCTACACCTTC
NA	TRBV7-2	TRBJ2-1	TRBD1	CASSLAQFRGRGDEQFF	TGTGCCAGCAGCTTAGCGCAGTTCAGGGGGCGCGGGGATGAGCAGTTCTTC
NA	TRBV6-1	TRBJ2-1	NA	CASSPGIDEQFF	TGTGCCAGCAGTCCTGGGATAGATGAGCAGTTCTTC
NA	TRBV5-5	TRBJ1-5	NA	CASSLSGAGLQPQHF	TGTGCCAGCAGCTTGTCCGGGGCCGGGTTGCAGCCCCAGCATTTT
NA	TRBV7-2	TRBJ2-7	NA	CASSLVPGFYEQYF	TGTGCCAGCAGCTTAGTGCCCGGCTTCTACGAGCAGTACTTC
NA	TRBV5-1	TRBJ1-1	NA	CASSLEARNTEAFF	TGCGCCAGCAGCTTGGAGGCCAGAAACACTGAAGCTTTCTTT
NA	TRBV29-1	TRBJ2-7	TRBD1	CSVEDRSSYEQYF	TGCAGCGTTGAGGACAGGAGCTCCTACGAGCAGTACTTC
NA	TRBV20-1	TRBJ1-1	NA	CSATGRGEAFF	TGCAGTGCTACCGGGAGGGGTGAAGCTTTCTTT
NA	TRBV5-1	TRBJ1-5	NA	CASSLVSDQPQHF	TGCGCCAGCAGCTTGGTGTCAGATCAGCCCCAGCATTTT
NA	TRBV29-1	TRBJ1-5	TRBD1	CSARTGGGNQPQHF	TGCAGCGCCAGGACAGGGGGAGGCAATCAGCCCCAGCATTTT
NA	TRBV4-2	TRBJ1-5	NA	CASSRLTENNQPQHF	TGTGCCAGCAGCCGCCTGACAGAAAACAATCAGCCCCAGCATTTT
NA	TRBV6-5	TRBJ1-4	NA	CASSLRELEGKLFF	TGTGCCAGCAGTCTCCGGGAACTCGAAGGAAAACTGTTTTTT
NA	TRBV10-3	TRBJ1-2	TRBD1	CASGQGGGYTF	TGTGCCTCGGGACAGGGGGGTGGCTACACCTTC
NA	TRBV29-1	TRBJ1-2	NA	CSVESGYTF	TGCAGCGTTGAATCTGGCTACACCTTC
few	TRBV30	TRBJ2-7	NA	CAWGTQGYEQYF	TGTGCCTGGGGGACACAGGGCTACGAGCAGTACTTC
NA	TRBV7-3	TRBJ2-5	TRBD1	CASSQGTGRETQYF	TGTGCCAGCAGCCAAGGGACAGGGCGGGAGACCCAGTACTTC
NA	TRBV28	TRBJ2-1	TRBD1	CASIQTTGAYNEQFF	TGTGCCAGCATCCAGACGACAGGGGCCTACAATGAGCAGTTCTTC
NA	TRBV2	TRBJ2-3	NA	CASSLGSYTDTQYF	TGTGCCAGCAGTCTTGGGTCCTACACAGATACGCAGTATTTT
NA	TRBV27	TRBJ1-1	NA	CASSLIGEVTEAFF	TGTGCCAGCAGTTTAATCGGCGAGGTCACTGAAGCTTTCTTT
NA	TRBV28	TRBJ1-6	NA	CASSDSDGPLHF	TGTGCCAGCAGTGACAGCGACGGGCCCCTCCACTTT
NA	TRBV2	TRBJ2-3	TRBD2	CASSTGTSGDTDTQYF	TGTGCCAGCAGCACAGGGACTAGCGGGGACACAGATACGCAGTATTTT
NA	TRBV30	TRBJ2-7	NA	CAWSGLERQYF	TGTGCCTGGAGTGGCCTTGAGAGGCAGTACTTC
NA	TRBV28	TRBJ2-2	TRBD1	CASSFRDRGAGELFF	TGTGCCAGCAGTTTCCGGGACAGGGGGGCGGGGGAGCTGTTTTTT
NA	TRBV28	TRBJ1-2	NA	CASSLMEYGYTF	TGTGCCAGCAGTTTGATGGAGTATGGCTACACCTTC
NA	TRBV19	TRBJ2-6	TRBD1	CASTSDRELAGANVLTF	TGTGCCAGTACCTCCGACAGGGAACTTGCTGGGGCCAACGTCCTGACTTTC
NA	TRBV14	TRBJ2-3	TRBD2	CASSHSNPGLAGAGTDTQYF	TGTGCCAGCAGCCATTCGAACCCGGGACTAGCGGGAGCAGGCACAGATACGCAGTATTTT
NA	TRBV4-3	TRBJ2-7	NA	CASSMGLTGASEQYF	TGCGCCAGCTCTATGGGGCTTACGGGGGCCTCCGAGCAGTACTTC
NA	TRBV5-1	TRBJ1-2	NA	CASSLASRIGYGYTF	TGCGCCAGCAGCTTGGCCTCTCGTATAGGCTATGGCTACACCTTC
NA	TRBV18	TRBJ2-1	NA	CASSLELRFGEQFF	TGTGCCAGCTCCTTAGAACTGAGATTTGGTGAGCAGTTCTTC
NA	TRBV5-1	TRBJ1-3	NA	CASSEGTGNTIYF	TGCGCCAGCAGTGAGGGCACTGGAAACACCATATATTTT
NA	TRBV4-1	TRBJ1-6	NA	CASSQGEGVGYSPLHF	TGCGCCAGCAGCCAAGGAGAGGGGGTTGGATATTCACCCCTCCACTTT
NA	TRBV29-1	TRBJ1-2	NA	CSALTVRGYTF	TGCAGCGCTTTGACAGTTAGGGGCTACACCTTC
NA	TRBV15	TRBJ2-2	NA	CATSREARENGELFF	TGTGCCACCAGCAGAGAGGCGCGAGAAAACGGGGAGCTGTTTTTT